A selection of T cell receptor beta chains follows, all from one sample in a study of response to subunit inactivated influenza vaccine. Via MiXCR, TCRdb re-called the RT-PCR reads, giving one row per CDR3 protein. The data show hundreds of thousands of distinct CDR3 sequences, around 15% seen once. The source was PBMCs from blood, collected less than 15 days before vaccination. The receptor set was obtained from a man aged 45-65 years who received an inactivated influenza vaccine. The conserved cysteine and the conserved F or W are not part of the CDR3 here.

TRBV10-3,ATRTSGGLNEQF
TRBV12-3/TRBV12-4,ASSFGYYGYT
TRBV12-3/TRBV12-4,ASSLPTSGRAGEQF
TRBV12-3/TRBV12-4,ASSPEGQGRYEQY
TRBV30,AWKIPLTYEQY
TRBV5-5,ASSLVETEAF
TRBV5-1,ASSLGSGGSNEQF
TRBV6-2/TRBV6-3,ASSYSPGTVSYEQY
TRBV4-1,ASSQDHPGFNEKLF
TRBV6-2/TRBV6-3,ASTLGGVTYNEQF
TRBV7-6,ASTLQGDTDTQY
TRBV7-9,ASSLAQGTYQETQY
TRBV7-2,ASSLSGGPQH
TRBV12-3/TRBV12-4,ASSFRLSGVGNQPQH
TRBV5-6,ASSEDPGRDTQY